Following are 5 T cell receptor beta chains from one sample sequenced in a study of shared clonotypes between healthy human individuals. Method: immunoSEQ multiplex PCR; TCRdb's copy keeps in-frame clones and lacks some. The repertoire includes 850,000 to 1,200,000 clones, about 75% of them detected once, and 1.4% to 1.5% sits in the top ten. The sequenced sample was memory CD4+ T cells sorted from blood. Subset in this sample: CD45RA-negative fraction. Every receptor here comes from a man aged 18 to 29 in good health.

This clone was recorded many times. The chain is built from TRBV6-5 and TRBJ2-1; 8 bases are shared with TRBD1. V was clipped by 4 bases and J by 3 bases; unmatched bases: 5. Looked up from germline, CDR1 is MNHEY and CDR2 is SVGAGI. The CDR3 runs 15 residues. This chain's CDR3 is CASSSRTGNYNEQFF. The DNA for the CDR3 is TGTGCCAGCAGTTCCCGGACAGGGAACTACAATGAGCAGTTCTTC.

This rearrangement joins TRBV5-6 to TRBJ2-5, with D tentatively TRBD1 (6 bases). V was pared by 4 bases and J by 2 bases, with 12 bases between. The CDR3 spans 14 residues. Germline V lookup: CDR1 SGHDT, CDR2 YYEEEE. The CDR3 DNA sequence: TGTGCCAGCAGCCCCTTAGGACAGCAAGAGACCCAGTACTTC. This encodes CASSPLGQQETQYF.

The rearrangement uses TRBV7-9 and TRBJ1-6, with TRBD1 identical over 7 bases. The ends lost 5 bases at V and 5 bases at J; junction bases unmatched: 3. This CDR3 spans 14 amino acids. Germline V gene data show CDR1 as SEHNR and CDR2 as FQNEAQ (reference sequence). The CDR3 nucleotides read TGTGCCAGCAGCGGGGACAGAGATAATTCACCCCTCCACTTT. Amino acid sequence: CASSGDRDNSPLHF.

A note on this clone: The sample has other DNA sequences that encode this CDR3 too. The rearrangement joins TRBV7-9 to TRBJ1-5; D gene uncertain. The CDR3 has 13 residues. Trimming took off 3 bases at V and 0 bases at J, with 3 bases between the two ends. Germline assignment: CDR1 SEHNR and CDR2 FQNEAQ (reference sequence). CDR3 region: CASSLDSNQPQHF. DNA of the CDR3: TGTGCCAGCAGCTTGGATAGCAATCAGCCCCAGCATTTT.

V gene TRBV5-4 combines with J gene TRBJ2-7; 7 bases are a match to TRBD1. Looked up from germline, CDR1 is SGHNT and CDR2 is YYREEE (reference sequence). CDR3 length: 15 residues. Trimming cost V 2 bases and J 4 bases; bases outside gene matches: 9. CDR3 sequence reads: CASSFDRTGVYEQYF. The CDR3 bases are TGTGCCAGCAGCTTCGACAGGACAGGAGTTTACGAGCAGTACTTC.